This is a list of T cell receptor beta chains from one sample in a study of blood T cells in healthy people across ages. TCRdb processed the 5' RACE reads anew with MiXCR; each CDR3 protein has one entry. This table has over 1,300,000 distinct CDR3 sequences, approximately 59% appearing once. The sample was blood. The source of these receptors is a man younger than 35 in good health. Each CDR3 is given with its conserved first and last residue. The D gene is left open where the match is weak. Size values are once, few and many counts, or a class for expanded clones, and some rows have none.

abundance: few; d_gene: TRBD2; v_gene: TRBV27; j_gene: TRBJ2-1; CDR3aa: CASNSGGAYNEQFF; CDR3nt: TGTGCCAGTAATAGCGGGGGGGCGTATAATGAGCAGTTCTTC
abundance: few; d_gene: NA; v_gene: TRBV29-1; j_gene: TRBJ2-7; CDR3aa: CSVALLWPSYEQYF; CDR3nt: TGCAGCGTCGCGCTTCTCTGGCCCTCCTACGAGCAGTACTTC
abundance: once; d_gene: TRBD2; v_gene: TRBV6-5; j_gene: TRBJ2-3; CDR3aa: CASSYDSGPTDTQYF; CDR3nt: TGTGCCAGCAGTTACGATAGCGGGCCCACAGATACGCAGTATTTT
abundance: NA; d_gene: TRBD2; v_gene: TRBV7-8; j_gene: TRBJ2-3; CDR3aa: CASSRFGGGSTDTQYF; CDR3nt: TGTGCCAGCAGCCGTTTCGGCGGGGGGAGCACAGATACGCAGTATTTT
abundance: few; d_gene: NA; v_gene: TRBV7-2; j_gene: TRBJ2-3; CDR3aa: CASSPTLGGFTDTQYF; CDR3nt: TGTGCCAGCAGCCCAACACTAGGGGGTTTCACAGATACGCAGTATTTT
abundance: NA; d_gene: NA; v_gene: TRBV6-2/TRBV6-3; j_gene: TRBJ1-2; CDR3aa: CASSSGQFNYGYTF; CDR3nt: TGTGCCAGCAGTTCAGGACAATTTAACTATGGCTACACCTTC
abundance: NA; d_gene: TRBD2; v_gene: TRBV27; j_gene: TRBJ2-7; CDR3aa: CASSQTAGGSYNEQYF; CDR3nt: TGTGCCAGCAGTCAGACAGCGGGAGGATCCTACAATGAGCAGTACTTC
abundance: NA; d_gene: NA; v_gene: TRBV6-2/TRBV6-3; j_gene: TRBJ1-2; CDR3aa: CASRAASRANGYTF; CDR3nt: TGTGCCAGCAGAGCAGCCTCCAGGGCGAATGGCTACACCTTC
abundance: NA; d_gene: NA; v_gene: TRBV27; j_gene: TRBJ2-7; CDR3aa: CASSLAEGLRGYEQYF; CDR3nt: TGTGCCAGCAGTTTAGCCGAAGGGCTCAGGGGCTACGAGCAGTACTTC
abundance: NA; d_gene: TRBD2; v_gene: TRBV7-8; j_gene: TRBJ2-5; CDR3aa: CASSLDRGTSGQETQYF; CDR3nt: TGTGCCAGCAGCTTAGACCGTGGGACTAGCGGCCAAGAGACCCAGTACTTC
abundance: NA; d_gene: TRBD2; v_gene: TRBV20-1; j_gene: TRBJ2-1; CDR3aa: CSASRLADEDEQFF; CDR3nt: TGCAGTGCTAGTCGACTAGCGGACGAGGATGAGCAGTTCTTC
abundance: NA; d_gene: TRBD2; v_gene: TRBV7-2; j_gene: TRBJ2-1; CDR3aa: CASSALAGVDEQFF; CDR3nt: TGTGCCAGCAGCGCACTAGCGGGGGTCGATGAGCAGTTCTTC
abundance: NA; d_gene: TRBD1; v_gene: TRBV20-1; j_gene: TRBJ1-2; CDR3aa: CSARGDRGFYGYTF; CDR3nt: TGCAGTGCTAGAGGGGACAGGGGCTTCTATGGCTACACCTTC
abundance: few; d_gene: NA; v_gene: TRBV20-1; j_gene: TRBJ2-7; CDR3aa: CSARDLHFYEQYF; CDR3nt: TGCAGTGCTAGAGATCTCCATTTCTACGAGCAGTACTTC
abundance: few; d_gene: NA; v_gene: TRBV5-6; j_gene: TRBJ2-1; CDR3aa: CASSLQNEQFF; CDR3nt: TGTGCCAGCAGCTTACAGAATGAGCAGTTCTTC
abundance: NA; d_gene: NA; v_gene: TRBV14; j_gene: TRBJ2-7; CDR3aa: CASSQPTGRAAVYEQYF; CDR3nt: TGTGCCAGCAGCCAACCTACCGGACGAGCGGCGGTCTACGAGCAGTACTTC
abundance: NA; d_gene: TRBD2; v_gene: TRBV5-1; j_gene: TRBJ2-1; CDR3aa: CASSFPGTTNNEQFF; CDR3nt: TGCGCCAGCAGCTTCCCCGGGACTACCAACAATGAGCAGTTCTTC
abundance: NA; d_gene: NA; v_gene: TRBV11-2; j_gene: TRBJ2-6; CDR3aa: CASSYGRNSGANVLTF; CDR3nt: TGTGCCAGCAGCTACGGACGAAACTCTGGGGCCAACGTCCTGACTTTC
abundance: once; d_gene: NA; v_gene: TRBV6-1; j_gene: TRBJ2-7; CDR3aa: CASSRYTYEQYF; CDR3nt: TGTGCCAGCAGTCGGTATACCTACGAGCAGTACTTC
abundance: NA; d_gene: NA; v_gene: TRBV12-3/TRBV12-4; j_gene: TRBJ2-7; CDR3aa: CASSLTGRVYEQYF; CDR3nt: TGTGCCAGCAGTTTGACAGGGAGGGTCTACGAGCAGTACTTC
abundance: NA; d_gene: NA; v_gene: TRBV28; j_gene: TRBJ1-2; CDR3aa: CASRTQGIGYTF; CDR3nt: TGTGCCAGCAGGACGCAGGGGATCGGCTACACCTTC
abundance: NA; d_gene: NA; v_gene: TRBV20-1; j_gene: TRBJ1-2; CDR3aa: CSARRQSPNYGYTF; CDR3nt: TGCAGTGCTAGGCGCCAGTCGCCAAACTATGGCTACACCTTC
abundance: NA; d_gene: NA; v_gene: TRBV12-3/TRBV12-4; j_gene: TRBJ1-2; CDR3aa: CASSRGLVYGYTF; CDR3nt: TGTGCCAGCAGCCGTGGACTGGTCTATGGCTACACCTTC
abundance: NA; d_gene: NA; v_gene: TRBV3-1; j_gene: TRBJ2-3; CDR3aa: CASSQRPQGGTTDTQYF; CDR3nt: TGTGCCAGCAGCCAACGGCCCCAGGGGGGAACCACAGATACGCAGTATTTT
abundance: NA; d_gene: TRBD2; v_gene: TRBV29-1; j_gene: TRBJ2-3; CDR3aa: CSVDSAGGAADTQYF; CDR3nt: TGCAGCGTTGATTCAGCGGGGGGGGCGGCAGATACGCAGTATTTT
abundance: NA; d_gene: NA; v_gene: TRBV7-9; j_gene: TRBJ1-2; CDR3aa: CASSVVSLNGYTF; CDR3nt: TGTGCCAGCAGCGTAGTATCACTGAATGGCTACACCTTC
abundance: NA; d_gene: TRBD2; v_gene: TRBV24-1; j_gene: TRBJ2-4; CDR3aa: CATSKTTSGSLNEQYF; CDR3nt: TGTGCCACCAGTAAAACTACTAGCGGGAGTCTAAATGAGCAGTACTTC
abundance: NA; d_gene: TRBD2; v_gene: TRBV6-2/TRBV6-3; j_gene: TRBJ2-1; CDR3aa: CASSGRGGSSYNEQFF; CDR3nt: TGTGCCAGCAGTGGGCGGGGGGGGAGCTCCTACAATGAGCAGTTCTTC
abundance: few; d_gene: NA; v_gene: TRBV27; j_gene: TRBJ2-7; CDR3aa: CASSLELGSYEQYF; CDR3nt: TGTGCCAGCAGTTTGGAGCTAGGGTCCTACGAGCAGTACTTC
abundance: once; d_gene: NA; v_gene: TRBV9; j_gene: TRBJ2-2; CDR3aa: CASSEGSSAPGTGELFF; CDR3nt: TGTGCCAGCAGCGAGGGATCTAGCGCTCCGGGCACCGGGGAGCTGTTTTTT
abundance: NA; d_gene: TRBD2; v_gene: TRBV27; j_gene: TRBJ2-5; CDR3aa: CASSTSGGQETQYF; CDR3nt: TGTGCCAGCAGTACTAGCGGGGGACAAGAGACCCAGTACTTC
abundance: NA; d_gene: NA; v_gene: TRBV7-9; j_gene: TRBJ1-1; CDR3aa: CASGRGWDTEAFF; CDR3nt: TGTGCCAGCGGGCGCGGGTGGGACACTGAAGCTTTCTTT
abundance: NA; d_gene: NA; v_gene: TRBV2; j_gene: TRBJ1-4; CDR3aa: CASIFKGEATNEKLFF; CDR3nt: TGTGCCAGCATTTTTAAGGGAGAGGCAACTAATGAAAAACTGTTTTTT
abundance: NA; d_gene: NA; v_gene: TRBV6-5; j_gene: TRBJ1-2; CDR3aa: CASSYSGVRSGGYTF; CDR3nt: TGTGCCAGCAGTTACTCGGGCGTTCGCAGCGGCGGCTACACCTTC
abundance: once; d_gene: NA; v_gene: TRBV6-4; j_gene: TRBJ1-1; CDR3aa: CASSAGAPGGHSINTEAFF; CDR3nt: TGTGCCAGCAGTGCTGGGGCACCGGGGGGACATTCGATTAACACTGAAGCTTTCTTT
abundance: few; d_gene: NA; v_gene: TRBV3-1; j_gene: TRBJ2-1; CDR3aa: CASSHLTRGSSYNEQFF; CDR3nt: TGTGCCAGCAGCCACCTTACTCGGGGTAGCTCCTACAATGAGCAGTTCTTC
abundance: NA; d_gene: TRBD2; v_gene: TRBV4-1; j_gene: TRBJ2-3; CDR3aa: CASSQELADTDTQYF; CDR3nt: TGCGCCAGCAGCCAAGAACTAGCGGACACAGATACGCAGTATTTT
abundance: few; d_gene: NA; v_gene: TRBV12-3/TRBV12-4; j_gene: TRBJ2-5; CDR3aa: CASARSQETQYF; CDR3nt: TGTGCCAGCGCCCGGTCCCAAGAGACCCAGTACTTC
abundance: few; d_gene: NA; v_gene: TRBV20-1; j_gene: TRBJ2-7; CDR3aa: CSARIRILSSYEQYF; CDR3nt: TGCAGTGCTAGGATCAGAATCCTTAGCTCCTACGAGCAGTACTTC
abundance: NA; d_gene: NA; v_gene: TRBV15; j_gene: TRBJ2-4; CDR3aa: CATSSWGEGTNYNEQYF; CDR3nt: TGTGCCACCAGCAGTTGGGGGGAGGGGACAAACTACAATGAGCAGTACTTC
abundance: few; d_gene: NA; v_gene: TRBV10-3; j_gene: TRBJ1-4; CDR3aa: CAISQAGSTNGKLFF; CDR3nt: TGTGCCATCAGTCAAGCCGGGTCAACTAATGGAAAACTGTTTTTT
abundance: NA; d_gene: NA; v_gene: TRBV5-4; j_gene: TRBJ1-2; CDR3aa: CASSLAETGLGYGYTF; CDR3nt: TGTGCCAGCAGCTTGGCGGAAACGGGGTTGGGCTATGGCTACACCTTC
abundance: few; d_gene: TRBD1; v_gene: TRBV20-1; j_gene: TRBJ1-6; CDR3aa: CSAAPFSQGVSPLHF; CDR3nt: TGCAGTGCTGCTCCGTTCTCCCAGGGGGTATCACCCCTCCACTTT
abundance: NA; d_gene: NA; v_gene: TRBV9; j_gene: TRBJ1-1; CDR3aa: CASSPWITEAFF; CDR3nt: TGTGCCAGCAGCCCGTGGATAACTGAAGCTTTCTTT
abundance: few; d_gene: NA; v_gene: TRBV27; j_gene: TRBJ2-7; CDR3aa: CASSFSDGRSYEQYF; CDR3nt: TGTGCCAGCAGTTTTTCTGACGGGCGAAGCTACGAGCAGTACTTC
abundance: NA; d_gene: NA; v_gene: TRBV20-1; j_gene: TRBJ2-3; CDR3aa: CSAMWGNSDTQYF; CDR3nt: TGCAGTGCTATGTGGGGAAACTCAGATACGCAGTATTTT
abundance: few; d_gene: NA; v_gene: TRBV27; j_gene: TRBJ2-6; CDR3aa: CASARRLNSGANVLTF; CDR3nt: TGTGCCAGCGCTAGGAGACTAAACTCTGGGGCCAACGTCCTGACTTTC
abundance: few; d_gene: TRBD2; v_gene: TRBV7-2; j_gene: TRBJ2-1; CDR3aa: CASSSTGLAGVSTYNEQFF; CDR3nt: TGTGCCAGCAGCTCGACAGGACTAGCGGGAGTCAGCACCTACAATGAGCAGTTCTTC
abundance: NA; d_gene: NA; v_gene: TRBV7-2; j_gene: TRBJ1-4; CDR3aa: CASAPDGVSNEKLFF; CDR3nt: TGTGCCAGCGCCCCTGACGGGGTTTCTAATGAAAAACTGTTTTTT
abundance: NA; d_gene: NA; v_gene: TRBV6-1; j_gene: TRBJ1-2; CDR3aa: CASSSPGEANYGYTF; CDR3nt: TGTGCCAGCAGTTCCCCAGGGGAAGCTAACTATGGCTACACCTTC
abundance: NA; d_gene: NA; v_gene: TRBV5-6; j_gene: TRBJ2-7; CDR3aa: CASSSSLIRYEQYF; CDR3nt: TGTGCCAGCAGCTCCTCTTTAATCCGCTACGAGCAGTACTTC
abundance: few; d_gene: TRBD1; v_gene: TRBV7-9; j_gene: TRBJ1-2; CDR3aa: CASSPRQGSPDTF; CDR3nt: TGTGCCAGCAGCCCCAGACAGGGCTCACCCGACACCTTC
abundance: NA; d_gene: NA; v_gene: TRBV10-3; j_gene: TRBJ2-7; CDR3aa: CAIRPDGLYEQYF; CDR3nt: TGTGCCATCAGACCGGACGGCCTCTACGAGCAGTACTTC
abundance: few; d_gene: NA; v_gene: TRBV4-3; j_gene: TRBJ2-5; CDR3aa: CASSQALHQETQYF; CDR3nt: TGCGCCAGCAGCCAAGCCTTGCACCAAGAGACCCAGTACTTC
abundance: NA; d_gene: NA; v_gene: TRBV6-5; j_gene: TRBJ2-4; CDR3aa: CASSSSVYQNIQYF; CDR3nt: TGTGCCAGCAGTTCTTCTGTTTACCAAAACATTCAGTACTTC